This T cell receptor beta chain was found in a study of T cells in Graves' hyperthyroidism and ophthalmopathy (dated by TCRdb to the late 2010s). In terms of the full investigation: Peripheral blood samples were taken at initial diagnosis, before any treatment was given. A discovery cohort of about 96 patients, about 44 with Graves' ophthalmopathy and 57 with stable Graves' hyperthyroidism, was used to find distinguishing TCR V-J signatures. An independent validation cohort of around 19 hyperthyroidism patients and 17 patients who later progressed to ophthalmopathy tested prospective prediction of ophthalmopathy. For training and testing, the roughly 100 patients in the discovery cohort were randomly divided in a 7:3 ratio. Thyroid tissue and blood T-cell repertoires from several Graves' hyperthyroidism patients were also compared in the study. After blood sampling, hyperthyroidism patients were treated with methimazole at a starting dose of 30 mg daily, and ophthalmopathy patients were treated with high-dose intravenous methylprednisolone. The paper reports TCR Vbeta CDR3 sequencing of some 140 peripheral blood samples: around 45 ophthalmopathy, about 75 hyperthyroidism and 17 progressor patients. Summary of the overall study and its limitations: Ophthalmopathy was separated from stable hyperthyroidism by a 13 V-J signature model, with about 88% sensitivity and roughly 81% specificity obtained in cross-validation and 80%/75% obtained in testing. Most expanded thyroid clonotypes (frequency above 0.001) were also found in blood, which suggests that blood repertoires may mirror thyroid immune responses. No statistical method was used to set the sample size in advance, and investigators knew the group allocation. In validation, the model predicted progression to ophthalmopathy with approximately 71% sensitivity and over 72% specificity, a median of approximately 6.5 months before onset.

The TCR beta CDR3 regions were amplified from the RNA transcripts. The first round of RT-PCR for the TCR CDR3 was performed with the HTBI primer set and the Qiagen OneStep RT-PCR kit. Libraries were constructed in a second round of multiplex PCR, after which size selection and purification were carried out. The libraries were sequenced on an Illumina HiSeq2000 using paired-end 100 bp reads. In the source study's methods: SOAPnuke was used to process the raw data, throwing out any read that contained adapters or uncalled bases, had a mean Phred below 15, or lacked an exact constant-primer or identifier match. COPE v1.2.5 was used to merge high-quality paired reads, and clonotypes were defined as unique nucleotide sequences. MiTCR v1.1 was used to align the clonotypes against IMGT TRBV, TRBD and TRBJ reference segments. Analysis was restricted to V-J combinations with a frequency above 0.0001, which covered 99.2% of repertoires. A TCS score was defined as the ratio between F50 (clonal expansion) and ExV (chaos), using BLOSUM62-based TCRdist between CDR3 peptides within each V-J. Welch's t-statistics and random forest reduced 500 to 550 V-J features to 13, which were used in a naive Bayes classifier (R e1071). TCRdb reanalyzed the raw reads on its own, using fastp at Q25 for trimming and MiXCR for clone calling, and kept in-frame beta chains. CDR3 protein sequences are deduplicated, and each keeps its most common genes and DNA. TCRdb, not the authors, supplied the V and J calls. Recorded for this sample are more than 500,000 distinct CDR3 sequences; around 15% of them occurred a single time. The ten most abundant clones make up approximately 3.9% of the sample.

This clonotype was observed at least ten times. Which antigen it targets is not known. Base-call qualities are not available, and no considerably larger clone is one nucleotide away. A patient counted as having stable Graves' hyperthyroidism if no progression to ophthalmopathy occurred over 18 months of follow-up. The hyperthyroidism patients were between 18 and 65 years old and newly diagnosed, with a disease duration of less than 2 months. Patients with uncontrolled infections, other autoimmune diseases, pregnancy or lactation were excluded. Diagnoses relied on clinical symptoms, serum thyroxine and TRAb, thyroid ultrasound and orbital computed tomography. PBMCs were isolated from approximately 10 ml of fresh peripheral blood by Ficoll-Paque density gradient centrifugation. Total RNA was extracted using Trizol reagent, and RNA quality was assessed on an Agilent 2100 Bioanalyzer. CDR1 and CDR2 are drawn from the germline V gene (reference sequence): DFQATT, SNEGSKA. The junction carries 15 bases between V and J, which are trimmed by 3 bases and 3 bases respectively. The CDR3 has 14 amino acids, counting the end cysteine and phenylalanine. The entry retains the CDR3 DNA only, 42 bases that are in frame from base 1.

The TCR originated in a woman in her twenties or thirties with Graves' hyperthyroidism. The rearranged segments are TRBV20-1 and TRBJ2-7; no D gene is confidently identified. The sequenced material came from blood. The nucleotides are TGCAGTGCTAGTAGACCCCTAGGCGACTACGAGCAGTACTTC. This translates into CSASRPLGDYEQYF.